Following are 30 T cell receptor beta chains from one sample sequenced in a study of identifying expanded T cells in peripheral blood. Some clones are missing from TCRdb's copy, which holds only in-frame ones; the method was immunoSEQ multiplex PCR. In the table there are 75,000 to 100,000 clones, about 88% of which are singletons. Sequenced sample: blood. The receptor set was obtained from a person aged 18 to 69 in good health.

This clone was observed once. The rearrangement links TRBV25-1 to TRBJ2-7; D is uncertain. The CDR3 is 16 residues long. Trimming cost V 4 bases and J 4 bases, with 20 bases left between them. The V gene's germline CDR1 is MGHDK and CDR2 SYGVNS. DNA of the CDR3: TGTGCCAGCAGTGGACCGGCAGAGTCGGCGAGGTACGAGCAGTACTTC. Translating gives CASSGPAESARYEQYF.

The V gene is TRBV5-6, the J gene TRBJ2-7, with 8 nucleotides matching TRBD1. Germline V gene sequence: CDR1 SGHDT, CDR2 YYEEEE. J gave up 3 bases and V 4 bases, and 9 bases lay outside the gene matches. This CDR3 region has 15 residues. The CDR3: CASSGRDRSFYEQYF. DNA of the CDR3: TGTGCCAGCAGCGGCCGGGACAGGAGCTTCTACGAGCAGTACTTC.

This chain uses TRBV2 with TRBJ1-4; 10 nucleotides align to TRBD1. Germline V gene sequence: CDR1 SNHLY, CDR2 FYNNEI. The CDR3 length is 15 residues. V was pared by 6 bases and J by 8 bases, with 9 bases of the junction left unmatched. CDR3 loop: CASRGRDRGDEKLFF. DNA of the CDR3: TGTGCCAGCAGGGGTCGGGACAGGGGAGACGAAAAACTGTTTTTT.

V and J are TRBV27 and TRBJ2-2; 13 nucleotides line up with TRBD2. The germline CDR1 and CDR2 sequences are MNHEY and SMNVEV (reference sequence). The CDR3 consists of 17 residues. Trimming cost V 2 bases and J 5 bases; bases outside gene matches: 5. This chain's CDR3 is CASSLTQGLAGTGELFF. CDR3 nucleotide sequence: TGTGCCAGCAGTTTAACGCAGGGACTAGCGGGAACCGGGGAGCTGTTTTTT.

This clone was recorded once. The gene calls are TRBV2 and TRBJ2-5; D gene ambiguous. V was shortened by 2 bases and J by 2 bases, with 6 bases between the two germline ends. Germline CDR1 and CDR2: SNHLY and FYNNEI. The CDR3 has 13 amino acids. The CDR3 region has the DNA TGTGCCAGCAGTGAACAGCAGCAAGAGACCCAGTACTTC. Translated: CASSEQQQETQYF. Variable domain in full (rest from reference TRBV2 and TRBJ2-5): EPEVTQTPSHQVTQMGQEVILRCVPISNHLYFYWYRQILGQKVEFLVSFYNNEISEKSEIFDDQFSVERPDGSNFTLKIRSTKLEDSAMYFCASSEQQQETQYFGPGTRLLVL.

V and J are TRBV2 and TRBJ2-5, with unresolved D. The CDR3 sequence is 15 residues long. Trimming left V 7 bases short and J 1 base short, with 16 bases between. Germline V lookup: CDR1 SNHLY, CDR2 FYNNEI. The CDR3 loop reads CASTRRHNLQETQYF. CDR3 in DNA: TGTGCCAGCACGAGACGGCATAACCTCCAAGAGACCCAGTACTTC. The whole variable domain, filled in from reference TRBV2 and TRBJ2-5, reads EPEVTQTPSHQVTQMGQEVILRCVPISNHLYFYWYRQILGQKVEFLVSFYNNEISEKSEIFDDQFSVERPDGSNFTLKIRSTKLEDSAMYFCASTRRHNLQETQYFGPGTRLLVL.

This clone has just a few counts. The chain employs TRBV12-5 and TRBJ2-3, with a tentative D call TRBD2 (5 bases). The germline V and J ends were trimmed by 1 base and 5 bases, with 7 bases remaining between them. This CDR3 region has 13 residues. From germline, CDR1 is LGHNT and CDR2 FRNRAP. The DNA of the CDR3 is TGTGCTAGTGGTTTGGGTCGGGGAGATACGCAGTATTTT. It translates to CASGLGRGDTQYF.

The table lists this clone with a count of one. This chain joins TRBV5-4 and TRBJ2-3; 9 bases agree with TRBD1. The V gene's germline CDR1 is SGHNT and CDR2 YYREEE (reference sequence). The CDR3 consists of 14 residues. V dropped 0 bases and J dropped 8; count of bases not matched to a gene: 4. The CDR3 loop reads CASSLGQGQGTQYF. The CDR3 DNA reads TGTGCCAGCAGCTTGGGGCAGGGACAGGGTACGCAGTATTTT.

This chain links TRBV7-2 with TRBJ2-7; D may be TRBD1 (6 bases). This CDR3 spans 14 amino acids. The germline V gene encodes CDR1 SGHTA and CDR2 FQGNSA. Trimming removed 6 bases from V and 5 bases from J, with 17 bases in between. In nucleotides, the CDR3 is TGTGCCAGCAGTTGGGACACCGCGTCCGACGAGCAGTACTTC. Its translation is CASSWDTASDEQYF. Full variable domain (rest looked up from reference TRBV7-2 and TRBJ2-7): GAGVSQSPSNKVTEKGKDVELRCDPISGHTALYWYRQSLGQGLEFLIYFQGNSAPDKSGLPSDRFSAERTGGSVSTLTIQRTQQEDSAVYLCASSWDTASDEQYFGPGTRLTVT.

The rearrangement links TRBV7-9 to TRBJ2-2; D gene ambiguous. CDR1 is SEHNR and CDR2 is FQNEAQ in the germline V gene (reference sequence). The CDR3 covers 17 residues. Trimming pared 2 bases from V and 1 base from J, leaving 14 bases between. The CDR3 spells CASSLWRPPLNTGELFF. CDR3 sequence (DNA): TGTGCCAGCAGCTTATGGCGGCCCCCCCTGAACACCGGGGAGCTGTTTTTT.

The V and J genes are TRBV4-3 and TRBJ2-7; D may be TRBD2 (6 bases). The CDR3 has 14 amino acids. Trimming cost V 4 bases and J 4 bases, with 14 bases left between them. Germline V gene data show CDR1 as LGHNA and CDR2 as YSLEER. CDR3 in amino acids: CASSLQGGQYEQYF. The CDR3 region has the DNA TGCGCCAGCAGCCTCCAGGGAGGCCAATACGAGCAGTACTTC.

CDR3 DNA sequence: TGTGCCAGCAGCCACCGGGGGAATCAGCCCCAGCATTTT. Translating it yields CASSHRGNQPQHF. V usage is TRBV12-1 and J usage is TRBJ1-5. TRBV12-1 is classified as a pseudogene. The CDR3 runs to 13 residues.

This rearrangement joins TRBV6-5 to TRBJ2-7; D not certain. The CDR3 loop spans 12 amino acids. Deletions cut 8 bases from V and 0 bases from J, with 8 bases between. The V gene's germline CDR1 is MNHEY and CDR2 SVGAGI. CDR3 coding DNA: TGTGCCAGCGCCAGGAGCTCCTACGAGCAGTACTTC. Encoded protein: CASARSSYEQYF.

This chain uses TRBV30 with TRBJ2-5; TRBD1 or TRBD2 may be the D gene (5 bases each). V lost 0 bases, J lost 5 bases, and 13 bases lay in between. The CDR3 is 14 amino acids. Germline CDR1 is GTSNPN and CDR2 is SVGIG (reference sequence). The CDR3 DNA reads as TGTGCCTGGAGTGTAGGAACAGAGGGGGAGACCCAGTACTTC. This sequence encodes CAWSVGTEGETQYF.

The chain combines TRBV6-5 with TRBJ2-2; D is possibly TRBD2 (5 bases). Germline lookup yields CDR1 MNHEY and CDR2 SVGAGI. The CDR3 totals 16 residues. V lost 3 bases to trimming and J lost 5 bases, with 16 bases between them. CDR3 sequence: CASSYYSVGGTGELFF. CDR3 sequence (DNA): TGTGCCAGCAGTTATTATAGCGTCGGCGGGACCGGGGAGCTGTTTTTT.

The chain uses TRBV29-1 and TRBJ2-7; weak D call: TRBD1 (6 bases). CDR3 length equals 12 residues. Germline loops: CDR1 SQVTM, CDR2 ANQGSEA. Trimming shortened V by 4 bases and J by 7 bases, and 14 bases separated the two germline ends. As DNA, the CDR3 is TGCAGCGTTGCCAGGGGTCTCTTAGAGCAGTACTTC. Translating gives CSVARGLLEQYF.

A word on this clone: This same CDR3 is encoded by further DNA sequences in the sample. The chain recombines TRBV7-6 with TRBJ2-7; D might be TRBD1 or TRBD2, each matching 5 bases. CDR1 is SGHVS, CDR2 FNYEAQ, per germline. The CDR3 totals 16 residues. V was cut by 3 bases and J by 0 bases, with 15 bases left in between. CDR3 sequence reads: CASSFGQGDPSYEQYF. DNA of the CDR3: TGTGCCAGCAGCTTCGGACAAGGGGACCCCTCCTACGAGCAGTACTTC.

This clone has only one observation. The chain employs TRBV5-1 and TRBJ2-2; D gene ambiguous. The CDR3 has 14 amino acids. Germline V gene sequence: CDR1 SGHRS, CDR2 YFSETQ. V was shortened by 0 bases and J by 8 bases, with 11 bases between the two germline ends. CDR3: CASSLVGSGGELFF. The CDR3 DNA reads TGCGCCAGCAGCTTGGTCGGAAGTGGGGGGGAGCTGTTTTTT.

The chain uses TRBV28 and TRBJ1-4, with D uncertain. V was pared by 5 bases and J by 3 bases, with 16 bases between. The V gene's germline CDR1 is MDHEN and CDR2 SYDVKM. The CDR3 has 16 amino acids. CDR3 bases: TGTGCCAGCAGTAACTGGGGTACAGTACCTAATGAAAAACTGTTTTTT. Protein product: CASSNWGTVPNEKLFF.

This clone was detected once. The genes are TRBV6-1 and TRBJ1-2; D might be TRBD1 (5 bases). Looked up from germline, CDR1 is MNHNS and CDR2 is SASEGT. Trimming took off 4 bases at V and 4 bases at J, with 10 bases between the two ends. The CDR3 extends over 13 amino acids. CDR3 DNA: TGTGCCAGCAGTGCCGAGGGGTTCTATGGCTACACCTTC. Translating it yields CASSAEGFYGYTF.

The CDR3 nucleotides are TGTGCCAGCAAAATAACCTCCGGGAACACTGAAGCTTTCTTT. This encodes CASKITSGNTEAFF. V usage is TRBV6-1 and J usage is TRBJ1-1; D is uncertain. Germline CDR1 reads MNHNS; CDR2 reads SASEGT. V was pared by 7 bases and J by 1 base, with 13 bases between. The length of the CDR3 is 14 residues.

V usage is TRBV6-6 and J usage is TRBJ1-1; 11 positions match TRBD1. CDR3 length: 15 amino acids. The trim removed 7 bases at V and 4 bases at J, leaving 8 bases unmatched. Germline V gene lookup returns CDR1 MNHNY and CDR2 SVGAGI (reference sequence). The CDR3: CASNTGGQGGTEAFF. In DNA, the CDR3 is TGTGCCAGCAACACTGGGGGACAGGGGGGCACTGAAGCTTTCTTT.

This chain links TRBV30 with TRBJ2-4, with TRBD2 matching over 8 bases. Germline-derived CDR1 and CDR2 are GTSNPN and SVGIG (reference sequence). Trimming at V came to 5 bases and at J to 0 bases, leaving 6 bases not matched to a gene. The CDR3 has 15 amino acids. The CDR3 here is CAWSSGGQAKNIQYF. The CDR3 DNA is TGTGCCTGGTCCTCGGGGGGGCAAGCCAAAAACATTCAGTACTTC. Looking up the rest from reference TRBV30 and TRBJ2-4 gives the full variable domain: SQTIHQWPATLVQPVGSPLSLECTVEGTSNPNLYWYRQAAGRGLQLLFYSVGIGQISSEVPQNLSASRPQDRQFILSSKKLLLSDSGFYLCAWSSGGQAKNIQYFGAGTRLSVL.

This sequence joins TRBV19 and TRBJ2-1, with 11 positions matching TRBD2. This CDR3 has 15 residues. V gave up 3 bases and J gave up 6 bases; unmatched junction bases: 4. Germline assignment: CDR1 LNHDA and CDR2 SQIVND (reference sequence). CDR3 DNA: TGTGCCAGTAGTATCAGTAGCGGGGGGGCCAATGAGCAGTTCTTC. This codes for CASSISSGGANEQFF.

The CDR3 loop reads CASRDRVLVGRAKNIQYF. The CDR3 bases are TGTGCCAGTAGGGACAGGGTCCTCGTTGGTCGGGCCAAAAACATTCAGTACTTC. V and J are TRBV19 and TRBJ2-4; 8 nucleotides agree with TRBD1. Trimming at V came to 6 bases and at J to 1 base, leaving 14 bases not matched to a gene. The CDR3 runs to 18 residues. The germline V gene has CDR1 LNHDA and CDR2 SQIVND (reference sequence).

This rearrangement joins TRBV19 to TRBJ2-4, with TRBD2 as a possible D gene (6 bases). The germline V gene has CDR1 LNHDA and CDR2 SQIVND (reference sequence). V was cut by 4 bases and J by 6 bases, with 16 bases left in between. This CDR3 has 15 residues. The CDR3 bases are TGTGCCAGTAGTAGCCTAAGGGGAGGTAGAAACATTCAGTACTTC. Translation: CASSSLRGGRNIQYF.

This clone was picked up one time. This chain uses TRBV6-6 with TRBJ1-4, with D possibly matching TRBD1 (5 bases). There are 14 residues in the CDR3. In germline, CDR1 is MNHNY, CDR2 SVGAGI (reference sequence). Trimming pared 0 bases from V and 8 bases from J, leaving 10 bases between. The CDR3: CASSYSGDEEKLFF. In nucleotides, the CDR3 is TGTGCCAGCAGTTACTCAGGGGACGAGGAAAAACTGTTTTTT.

Worth noting for this clone: Germline is not matched at one junction end, which may reflect a read error. The chain is built from TRBV6-1 and TRBJ1-1; D is possibly TRBD1 (5 bases). Germline-derived CDR1 and CDR2 are MNHNS and SASEGT. This CDR3 region has 13 residues. This chain's CDR3 is CASSEGYRFRAFF. The CDR3 DNA reads TGTGCCAGCAGCGAAGGGTACAGGTTCCGGGCTTTCTTT.

The J gene is TRBJ1-1, the V gene TRBV7-8; no clear D gene. The CDR3 is made up of 13 amino acids. V was shortened by 3 bases and J by 8 bases, with 13 bases between the two germline ends. From germline, CDR1 is SGHVS and CDR2 FQNEAQ. The CDR3 DNA follows: TGTGCCAGCAGCTTGGTGGCAGAAGAAGAAGCTTTCTTT. This codes for CASSLVAEEEAFF.

CDR3 nucleotide sequence: TGTGCCAGCAGTTCGGCGGGACAGATTACTGAAGCTTTCTTT. Residues: CASSSAGQITEAFF. This rearrangement joins TRBV27 to TRBJ1-1; 7 bases are shared with TRBD1. The CDR3 is made up of 14 amino acids. The J segment lost 5 bases and the V segment lost 4 bases, leaving 7 bases of the junction unmatched. Germline CDR1 and CDR2: MNHEY and SMNVEV (reference sequence).